This T cell receptor beta chain was captured by sequencing in a study of control samples from healthy donors and cancer patients. This table comes from immunoSEQ multiplex PCR, and its TCRdb copy is limited to in-frame clones, with some not included. The repertoire consists of more than 25,000 clones, with approximately 94% occurring once and the leading ten covering under 8%. V lost 0 bases and J 2 bases, leaving 12 bases between the germline ends. Germline assignment: CDR1 SGHDT and CDR2 YYEEEE. This CDR3 is built from 15 residues. The receptor's source is a man aged 55 to 70 in good health. Sequenced: blood. The gene calls are TRBV5-6 and TRBJ2-7; D possibly corresponds to TRBD2 (5 bases). The CDR3 sequence: CASSLGLGGAYEQYF. CDR3 DNA sequence: TGTGCCAGCAGCTTGGGCCTAGGAGGAGCCTACGAGCAGTACTTC.